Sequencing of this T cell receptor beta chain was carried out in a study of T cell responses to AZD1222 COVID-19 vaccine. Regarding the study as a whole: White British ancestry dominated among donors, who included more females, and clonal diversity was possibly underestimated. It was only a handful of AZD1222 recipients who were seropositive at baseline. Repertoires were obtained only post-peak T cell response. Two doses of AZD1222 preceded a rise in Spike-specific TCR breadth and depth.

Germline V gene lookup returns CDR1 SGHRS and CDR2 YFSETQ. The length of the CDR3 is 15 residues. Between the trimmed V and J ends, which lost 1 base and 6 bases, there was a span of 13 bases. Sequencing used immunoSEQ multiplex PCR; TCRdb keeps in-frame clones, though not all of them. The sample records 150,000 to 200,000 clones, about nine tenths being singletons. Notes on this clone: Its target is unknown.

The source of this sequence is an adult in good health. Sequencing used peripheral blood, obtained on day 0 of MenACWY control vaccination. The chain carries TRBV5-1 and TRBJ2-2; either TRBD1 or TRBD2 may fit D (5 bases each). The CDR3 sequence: CASSLWGPGPGELFF. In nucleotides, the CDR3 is TGCGCCAGCAGCTTGTGGGGTCCGGGGCCCGGGGAGCTGTTTTTT. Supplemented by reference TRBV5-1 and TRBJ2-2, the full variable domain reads KAGVTQTPRYLIKTRGQQVTLSCSPISGHRSVSWYQQTPGQGLQFLFEYFSETQRNKGNFPGRFSGRQFSNSRSEMNVSTLELGDSALYLCASSLWGPGPGELFFGEGSRLTVL.